This entry lists 30 T cell receptor beta chains sequenced from one sample in a study of cytomegalovirus exposure and HLA in healthy donors. The PCR used 60 Vbeta and 13 Jbeta primers. TCRdb keeps only in-frame clones here, not all; method: immunoSEQ multiplex PCR. The sample consists of around 150,000 clones, around 80% of them appearing once. The sample was PBMCs. The source is a young man in good health and CMV-seronegative.

V gene TRBV5-6 combines with J gene TRBJ1-5, with D possibly TRBD1 on 6 matching bases. The germline gives CDR1 SGHDT, CDR2 YYEEEE. The CDR3 spans 16 residues. Trimming stripped 4 bases from V and 1 base from J, with 15 bases between. CDR3 nucleotides: TGTGCCAGCAGCCAGCTTATGGGGGCAAGCAATCAGCCCCAGCATTTT. Protein: CASSQLMGASNQPQHF.

The gene calls are TRBV30 and TRBJ1-5; tentatively, D is TRBD1 (5 bases). The CDR3 is 15 amino acids. Trimming stripped 0 bases from V and 0 bases from J, with 9 bases between. Germline CDR1 reads GTSNPN; CDR2 reads SVGIG (reference sequence). The CDR3 DNA sequence: TGTGCCTGGAGTGTAGTAGGGGTTAGCAATCAGCCCCAGCATTTT. Its translation is CAWSVVGVSNQPQHF. Full variable domain (rest looked up from reference TRBV30 and TRBJ1-5): SQTIHQWPATLVQPVGSPLSLECTVEGTSNPNLYWYRQAAGRGLQLLFYSVGIGQISSEVPQNLSASRPQDRQFILSSKKLLLSDSGFYLCAWSVVGVSNQPQHFGDGTRLSIL.

CDR3 DNA sequence: TGCGCCAGCAGCTATACCGTAGCAAGCGGGAGTAACTACAATGAGCAGTTCTTC. Translating gives CASSYTVASGSNYNEQFF. V and J are TRBV5-1 and TRBJ2-1; 8 positions agree with TRBD2. V trimming: 3 bases; J trimming: 3 bases; junction bases outside the gene matches: 14. This CDR3 is built from 18 residues. CDR1 is SGHRS, CDR2 YFSETQ, per germline.

V is TRBV19 and J is TRBJ1-2; 7 bases are a match to TRBD1. J gave up 4 bases and V 1 base, and 12 bases lay outside the gene matches. The length of the CDR3 is 17 residues. Germline loops: CDR1 LNHDA, CDR2 SQIVND (reference sequence). DNA of the CDR3: TGTGCCAGTAGTATAGGGTACCCCGAGACAGGGAGCTATGGCTACACCTTC. As protein: CASSIGYPETGSYGYTF.

The CDR3 DNA reads TGCAGCGTTGATCCGGGACAGGGAAGTCAGAACACTGAAGCTTTCTTT. The encoded protein is CSVDPGQGSQNTEAFF. The chain has TRBV29-1 and TRBJ1-1; 9 bases match TRBD1. The CDR3 contains 16 residues. After removal of 3 bases from V and 1 base from J, the junction contained 9 bases not matched to a gene. Looked up from germline, CDR1 is SQVTM and CDR2 is ANQGSEA.

The rearrangement links TRBV2 to TRBJ1-1; the D is unclear. From germline, CDR1 is SNHLY and CDR2 FYNNEI. V lost 4 bases, J lost 1 base, and 19 bases lay in between. The CDR3 runs 17 residues. CDR3: CASSGGSGSFGNTEAFF. In DNA, the CDR3 is TGTGCCAGCAGTGGGGGTTCGGGGAGTTTCGGGAACACTGAAGCTTTCTTT. Full variable domain (missing parts from reference TRBV2 and TRBJ1-1): EPEVTQTPSHQVTQMGQEVILRCVPISNHLYFYWYRQILGQKVEFLVSFYNNEISEKSEIFDDQFSVERPDGSNFTLKIRSTKLEDSAMYFCASSGGSGSFGNTEAFFGQGTRLTVV.

This clone appeared a single time. This chain uses TRBV7-6 with TRBJ2-1; 11 nucleotides align to TRBD2. The CDR3 covers 16 residues. J lost 0 bases, V lost 5 bases, and 3 bases had no gene match. Germline V gene lookup returns CDR1 SGHVS and CDR2 FNYEAQ. CDR3 sequence reads: CASSDTSGGSYNEQFF. The CDR3 bases are TGTGCCAGCAGCGACACTAGCGGGGGCTCCTACAATGAGCAGTTCTTC.

This clone was observed once. The rearrangement uses TRBV7-9 and TRBJ1-3; D perhaps matches TRBD1 (6 bases). This CDR3 has 15 residues. V gave up 5 bases and J gave up 4 bases, with 15 bases separating them. The germline V gene has CDR1 SEHNR and CDR2 FQNEAQ (reference sequence). The CDR3 spells CASSRPNRAGNTIYF. CDR3 nucleotides: TGTGCCAGCAGCCGACCAAACAGGGCAGGAAACACCATATATTTT.

The V and J genes are TRBV5-1 and TRBJ2-1; 9 bases map to TRBD1. This CDR3 contains 15 residues. The germline gives CDR1 SGHRS, CDR2 YFSETQ. With 0 bases clipped from V and 4 bases from J, the junction kept 2 bases outside the gene matches. CDR3 DNA: TGCGCCAGCAGCTTGGGGACAGGGGAATACAATGAGCAGTTCTTC. It translates to CASSLGTGEYNEQFF.

This chain joins TRBV2 and TRBJ1-2; weak D call: TRBD1 (6 bases). This CDR3 is 14 amino acids long. V shed 6 bases and J shed 7 bases, with 18 bases lying between them. Germline CDR1 is SNHLY and CDR2 is FYNNEI. The CDR3 spells CASSDRLMWGGYTF. CDR3 in DNA: TGTGCCAGCAGCGACAGGCTAATGTGGGGTGGCTACACCTTC.

This CDR3 is CASRGTTYNEQFF. CDR3 DNA: TGTGCCAGCAGGGGGACTACCTACAATGAGCAGTTCTTC. V gene TRBV7-9 combines with J gene TRBJ2-1, with 7 bases matching TRBD2. This CDR3 is built from 13 residues. From germline, CDR1 is SEHNR and CDR2 FQNEAQ (reference sequence). Trimming at V came to 6 bases and at J to 2 bases, leaving 1 base not matched to a gene.

This clone was observed a handful of times. The chain joins TRBV2 to TRBJ2-3; D might be TRBD2 (6 bases). The V end lost 5 bases, the J end lost 0 bases, and 15 bases lay between the germline ends. The CDR3 runs to 16 residues. Germline V gene lookup returns CDR1 SNHLY and CDR2 FYNNEI. The CDR3 nucleotides read TGTGCCAGCAGTCTTACTAGCAGTACTAGCACAGATACGCAGTATTTT. Amino acid sequence: CASSLTSSTSTDTQYF.

This rearrangement joins TRBV6-6 to TRBJ2-7, with D tentatively TRBD2 (6 bases). The CDR3 contains 11 residues. Germline assignment: CDR1 MNHNY and CDR2 SVGAGI (reference sequence). V lost 6 bases and J 5 bases, leaving 8 bases between the germline ends. For the CDR3, the DNA is TGTGCCAGCAGCGGGGGAGACGAGCAGTACTTC. The encoded protein is CASSGGDEQYF.

J is TRBJ2-3 and V is TRBV28; the D is unclear. Trimming removed 8 bases at V and 6 bases at J, with 21 bases between. CDR1 and CDR2 from the germline V gene are MDHEN and SYDVKM. The CDR3 contains 15 residues. The CDR3 nucleotides are TGTGCCAGCCCCCCCCTCCCCCACAGTATCGATACGCAGTATTTT. Its translation: CASPPLPHSIDTQYF.

The chain combines TRBV29-1 with TRBJ2-5; D ambiguous. V lost 6 bases and J lost 7, with 12 bases in between. This CDR3 has 11 amino acids. Germline lookup yields CDR1 SQVTM and CDR2 ANQGSEA. In DNA, the CDR3 is TGCAGCGTCGCTGACGGGTGGACCCAGTACTTC. Its translation: CSVADGWTQYF.

This clone was seen a handful of times. The DNA of the CDR3 is TGTGCCAGCAGCCGCGCGGGGGGGGCCAGGGATACGCAGTATTTT. Residues: CASSRAGGARDTQYF. The rearrangement uses TRBV7-8 and TRBJ2-3; TRBD2 aligns across 9 bases. CDR3 length: 15 residues. Trimming took 5 bases from V and 6 from J; bases not matched to a gene: 9. Per germline, CDR1 SGHVS and CDR2 FQNEAQ.

This clone was recorded once. V and J are TRBV6-6 and TRBJ2-3; possible D gene TRBD2, 7 bases. The V end was cut by 6 bases, the J end by 3 bases, with 16 bases between. Germline V gene data show CDR1 as MNHNY and CDR2 as SVGAGI (reference sequence). The CDR3 runs to 15 residues. The CDR3 DNA is TGTGCCAGCAGGTCCGTAGGGGGGGCAACAGATACGCAGTATTTT. Protein: CASRSVGGATDTQYF.

This clone has just a few counts. Other DNA sequences of this sample code for an identical CDR3. The chain has TRBV5-6 and TRBJ1-5, with 7 bases aligning to TRBD1. From germline, CDR1 is SGHDT and CDR2 YYEEEE. CDR3 size: 14 residues. V lost 4 bases and J lost 0; bases outside the gene matches: 1. The CDR3 DNA reads TGTGCCAGCAGCCGGACAGGTAGCAATCAGCCCCAGCATTTT. This sequence encodes CASSRTGSNQPQHF. The full variable domain, completed using reference TRBV5-6 and TRBJ1-5, is DAGVTQSPTHLIKTRGQQVTLRCSPKSGHDTVSWYQQALGQGPQFIFQYYEEEERQRGNFPDRFSGHQFPNYSSELNVNALLLGDSALYLCASSRTGSNQPQHFGDGTRLSIL.

This chain joins TRBV18 and TRBJ2-1; TRBD2 matches at 10 bases. The trim removed 3 bases at V and 5 bases at J, leaving 7 bases unmatched. Looked up from germline, CDR1 is KGHSH and CDR2 is LQKENI. The CDR3 is 16 amino acids. The CDR3 sequence is CASSPTGTSANNEQFF. DNA for the CDR3: TGTGCCAGCTCACCTACCGGGACTAGCGCCAACAATGAGCAGTTCTTC.

The table lists this clone with a few counts. This chain uses TRBV6-1 with TRBJ1-3, with unresolved D. The length of the CDR3 is 13 residues. Germline CDR1 is MNHNS and CDR2 is SASEGT. With 5 bases removed from V and 11 bases from J, the gap between germline ends came to 16 bases. CDR3 bases: TGTGCCAGCAGTCAGACCCGGGGATTCCCCATATATTTT. Its protein product is CASSQTRGFPIYF.

The rearrangement joins TRBV2 to TRBJ1-2; TRBD1 is a possible D gene (5 bases). V was clipped by 2 bases and J by 2 bases, with 6 bases between them. Germline V gene lookup returns CDR1 SNHLY and CDR2 FYNNEI. The CDR3 contains 13 residues. The CDR3, as DNA: TGTGCCAGCAGTGAACAGGGAAACTATGGCTACACCTTC. This translates into CASSEQGNYGYTF.

This clone came up a few times. The J gene is TRBJ1-4, the V gene TRBV28, with 8 nucleotides matching TRBD1. Germline CDR1 reads MDHEN; CDR2 reads SYDVKM. The CDR3 covers 13 residues. Trimming removed 6 bases from V and 10 bases from J; junction bases left unmatched: 7. DNA of the CDR3: TGTGCCAGCAGAGGGCAGGGGGCCGGAAAACTGTTTTTT. Its translation: CASRGQGAGKLFF.

Points on this clone: One end of the junction does not line up with germline, which may come from a read error. The V gene is TRBV28, the J gene TRBJ1-5, with TRBD1 matching over 9 bases. Looked up from germline, CDR1 is MDHEN and CDR2 is SYDVKM. The CDR3 has 14 amino acids. CDR3 amino acids: CASSPGQGMQPQNF. As DNA, the CDR3 is TGTGCCAGCAGTCCTGGACAGGGGATGCAGCCCCAGAATTTT.

The chain joins TRBV29-1 to TRBJ2-3, with 9 bases lining up with TRBD2. The CDR3 consists of 14 residues. V shed 4 bases and J 0 bases; nucleotides not matched to a gene: 2. In germline, CDR1 is SQVTM, CDR2 ANQGSEA. For the CDR3, the DNA is TGCAGCGTTGCCGGACTAGCGAGCACAGATACGCAGTATTTT. Translated: CSVAGLASTDTQYF.

This clone was seen only once. CDR3 bases: TGTGCCTGGGGCACGAACACTGAAGCTTTCTTT. Translating it yields CAWGTNTEAFF. The chain carries TRBV30 and TRBJ1-1; D is undetermined. The germline V gene has CDR1 GTSNPN and CDR2 SVGIG (reference sequence). The CDR3 is 11 amino acids. V was pared by 5 bases and J by 1 base, with 5 bases between.

This clone was observed a few times. The chain carries TRBV6-5 and TRBJ2-7; 8 nucleotides match TRBD2. There are 15 residues in the CDR3. V lost 0 bases and J lost 4; bases outside the gene matches: 5. In germline, CDR1 is MNHEY, CDR2 SVGAGI. The CDR3 DNA is TGTGCCAGCAGTTACTCTAGCGGGAATCAATACGAGCAGTACTTC. This sequence encodes CASSYSSGNQYEQYF.

V gene TRBV28 combines with J gene TRBJ2-1; 8 bases align to TRBD1. CDR1 is MDHEN, CDR2 SYDVKM, per germline. This CDR3 has 15 residues. V lost 6 bases to trimming and J lost 2 bases; unmatched junction nucleotides: 6. The CDR3 region is CASRGQAVPYNEQFF. The CDR3 DNA reads as TGTGCCAGCAGGGGACAGGCCGTACCCTACAATGAGCAGTTCTTC.

The chain joins TRBV2 to TRBJ1-1; the match to TRBD1 covers 12 bases. The V and J ends lost 9 bases and 5 bases, in that order; junction bases with no gene match: 10. From germline, CDR1 is SNHLY and CDR2 FYNNEI. The CDR3 has 15 amino acids. DNA for the CDR3: TGTGCCAGGACGTCCGGGACAGGGGGCTGGACTGAAGCTTTCTTT. Translating gives CARTSGTGGWTEAFF.

This chain links TRBV5-1 with TRBJ1-1; TRBD1 might be the D (6 bases). Germline lookup yields CDR1 SGHRS and CDR2 YFSETQ. The CDR3 spans 13 residues. V shed 3 bases and J shed 5 bases, with 11 bases lying between them. This CDR3 is CASSSIQGTEAFF. CDR3 nucleotide sequence: TGCGCCAGCAGCTCCATACAGGGTACTGAAGCTTTCTTT.

The J gene is TRBJ1-5, the V gene TRBV10-3; D might be TRBD1 (5 bases). This CDR3 is built from 18 residues. CDR1 and CDR2 from the germline V gene are ENHRY and SYGVKD. V lost 0 bases, J lost 0 bases, and 15 bases lay in between. The CDR3 DNA sequence: TGTGCCATCAGTGAGTCTCAGGGACTAGTGAATAGCAATCAGCCCCAGCATTTT. Encoded protein: CAISESQGLVNSNQPQHF.